This T cell receptor beta chain was captured by sequencing in a study of CD8+ T cells in alopecia areata. Overall study: Those patients who were treated received oral tofacitinib, which was given at 5 to 10 mg twice daily for moderate-to-severe alopecia areata. Notes on the study in general: Affected scalp, especially in alopecia totalis/universalis, had a higher clonality than normal scalp did.

Between the trimmed V and J ends, which lost 0 bases and 3 bases, there was a span of 5 bases. Germline V lookup: CDR1 GTSNPN, CDR2 SVGIG (reference sequence). The CDR3 loop spans 13 amino acids. Treatment: oral pan-JAK inhibitor, 5-10 mg twice daily. Specimens obtained from alopecia areata patients comprised lesional scalp punch biopsies and peripheral blood. The sequencing template was cDNA reverse transcribed from extracted RNA. Clones were sequenced by immunoSEQ multiplex PCR, and TCRdb holds only the in-frame ones, with some missing. The profile shows about 120,000 clones, 50% to 75% of them singletons. For this clone: The antigen remains unidentified. Distinct nucleotide sequences in the sample also encode this CDR3.

This chain links TRBV30 with TRBJ2-2; D not resolved. The sequenced sample was CD8+ T cells sorted from blood, obtained at week 4, from a patient treated with tofacitinib. This clonotype originated in a human donor with alopecia areata. The CDR3 DNA reads TGTGCCTGGAGTGTAGGGTACACCGGGGAGCTGTTTTTT. Its translation: CAWSVGYTGELFF.